This T cell receptor beta chain was retrieved from a study of human CD8 memory T cell subsets. Broader study findings: The stem-like memory T cell repertoire shared very little with the precursor exhausted T cell repertoire.

The authors made TCR beta libraries using UMI-labeled 5' RACE. TCRdb derives one entry per CDR3 protein from the 5' RACE reads, leaving out DNA. The sample totals roughly 10,000 distinct CDR3 sequences. Of note for this clonotype: What it recognizes is unknown.

The sample was CD8+ T cells from PBMCs. The source of this sequence is a human donor in good health.

CDR3 in amino acids: CSARDQRIQTYEQYF. The chain couples TRBV20-1 to TRBJ2-7; TCRdb picks TRBD2, but there is no DNA to check that call. Germline assignment: CDR1 DFQATT and CDR2 SNEGSKA (reference sequence). The CDR3 covers 15 residues.